The clone carrying this T cell receptor beta chain was seen a few times. The source of the sample is a study of T-cell memory formation after mild COVID-19. TCRdb processed the 5' RACE reads anew with MiXCR; each CDR3 protein has one entry. The table shows approximately 60,000 distinct CDR3 sequences, with approximately 9.5% occurring only once. This CDR3 has 14 amino acids. V was pared by 3 bases and J by 3 bases, with 11 bases between. This chain links TRBV12-3 or TRBV12-4 with TRBJ2-5; D is unclear. Sequencing was performed on PBMCs or a T cell subset sorted from them (not recorded which). The TCR was taken from a man aged 18-30 years who had mild COVID-19 (a few samples of this study predate the infection). Cell type and time point are not known. The CDR3, as DNA: TGTGCCAGCAGTTTCTTGGATCAGAAAGAGACCCAGTACTTC. Its protein product is CASSFLDQKETQYF.